This passage covers 17 T cell receptor beta chains from one sample sequenced in a study of cytotoxic CD8 clonotypes in ibrutinib-treated CLL. Clones were sequenced by immunoSEQ multiplex PCR, and TCRdb holds only the in-frame ones, with some missing. This table holds about 160,000 clones, around 80% found once. Here the sequenced sample was PBMCs, taken after 24 months of ibrutinib treatment. The origin of the receptors is a human donor with chronic lymphocytic leukemia.

V and J are TRBV4-1 and TRBJ2-3; either TRBD1 or TRBD2 may supply D (6 bases each). This CDR3 spans 15 amino acids. The V gene's germline CDR1 is MGHRA and CDR2 YSYEKL. V was cut by 0 bases and J by 8 bases, with 15 bases left in between. The CDR3 DNA is TGCGCCAGCAGCCAAGATCGCGGGACAATCGGTACGCAGTATTTT. Protein sequence: CASSQDRGTIGTQYF.

This clone was observed a few times. V and J are TRBV27 and TRBJ1-1; possible D gene TRBD1, 5 bases. The CDR3 is 11 amino acids. The germline V gene encodes CDR1 MNHEY and CDR2 SMNVEV (reference sequence). Trimming stripped 5 bases from V and 13 bases from J, with 14 bases between. The CDR3 spells CASSHTSGVFF. Written as DNA, the CDR3 is TGTGCCAGCAGTCATACCTCGGGGGTTTTCTTT.

This clone was recorded only once. The CDR3 sequence is CASSPQRQGIEETQYF. The CDR3 DNA follows: TGTGCCAGCTCACCGCAACGACAGGGGATCGAAGAGACCCAGTACTTC. The V gene is TRBV18, the J gene TRBJ2-5, with 8 bases that match TRBD1. V gave up 3 bases and J gave up 3 bases; unmatched junction bases: 9. CDR3 length equals 16 residues. The germline V gene encodes CDR1 KGHSH and CDR2 LQKENI.

The J gene is TRBJ2-3, the V gene TRBV5-8; D could derive from TRBD1 or TRBD2 (6 bases each). Germline CDR1 and CDR2: SGHTS and YDEGEE. V lost 3 bases, J lost 1 base, and 12 bases lay in between. CDR3 length equals 15 residues. CDR3 region: CASSYGGPRTDTQYF. Here the CDR3 DNA reads TGTGCCAGCAGCTACGGGGGCCCTCGCACAGATACGCAGTATTTT.

This chain joins TRBV27 and TRBJ2-3; D is possibly TRBD1 (5 bases). The CDR3 sequence is 14 residues long. Germline V gene sequence: CDR1 MNHEY, CDR2 SMNVEV (reference sequence). Trimming took 3 bases from V and 2 from J, leaving 9 bases between them. The CDR3 is CASSFKQVTDTQYF. In DNA, the CDR3 is TGTGCCAGCAGTTTTAAACAGGTCACAGATACGCAGTATTTT.

V is TRBV19 and J is TRBJ2-3, with 9 nucleotides matching TRBD2. The CDR3 has 15 residues. The trim removed 10 bases at V and 6 bases at J, leaving 14 bases unmatched. Germline V gives CDR1 LNHDA, CDR2 SQIVND (reference sequence). CDR3 bases: TGTGCCACCCTGGTGGGTAGCGGGAGAAGCGATACGCAGTATTTT. Protein sequence: CATLVGSGRSDTQYF. The variable domain in full, completed from reference TRBV19 and TRBJ2-3, reads DGGITQSPKYLFRKEGQNVTLSCEQNLNHDAMYWYRQDPGQGLRLIYYSQIVNDFQKGDIAEGYSVSREKKESFPLTVTSAQKNPTAFYLCATLVGSGRSDTQYFGPGTRLTVL.

V usage is TRBV28 and J usage is TRBJ2-4; either TRBD1 or TRBD2 may fit D (5 bases each). Trimming left V 3 bases short and J 8 bases short, with 14 bases between. Germline V gene data show CDR1 as MDHEN and CDR2 as SYDVKM. The CDR3 sequence is 14 residues long. CDR3 sequence (DNA): TGTGCCAGCAGTTTGGGTGCCGTGGGGGACATTCAGTACTTC. Its translation: CASSLGAVGDIQYF.

The V and J genes are TRBV5-1 and TRBJ2-2; TRBD1 might be the D (5 bases). Germline assignment: CDR1 SGHRS and CDR2 YFSETQ. Trimming pared 0 bases from V and 3 bases from J, leaving 12 bases between. The CDR3 has 16 residues. The CDR3 nucleotides are TGCGCCAGCAGCTTGGTACTGGGGCCCTACACCGGGGAGCTGTTTTTT. Protein product: CASSLVLGPYTGELFF.

Only one count was recorded for this clone. This rearrangement joins TRBV7-3 to TRBJ1-1, with D uncertain. V shed 5 bases and J shed 0 bases, with 13 bases lying between them. Germline lookup yields CDR1 SGHTA and CDR2 FQGTGA. This CDR3 contains 15 residues. CDR3 in amino acids: CASSPTPQMNTEAFF. The CDR3 nucleotides read TGTGCCAGCAGCCCAACACCCCAGATGAACACTGAAGCTTTCTTT.

This clone was observed once. The chain combines TRBV18 with TRBJ2-7, with D maybe TRBD1 (6 bases). V was shortened by 1 base and J by 0 bases, with 13 bases between the two germline ends. Germline V gene lookup returns CDR1 KGHSH and CDR2 LQKENI. The CDR3 has 16 residues. The DNA for the CDR3 is TGTGCCAGCTCACCACGGCCGGGACACGGCTCCTACGAGCAGTACTTC. Its protein is CASSPRPGHGSYEQYF. Using reference TRBV18 and TRBJ2-7 for the parts outside the CDR3, the full variable domain is NAGVMQNPRHLVRRRGQEARLRCSPMKGHSHVYWYRQLPEEGLKFMVYLQKENIIDESGMPKERFSAEFPKEGPSILRIQQVVRGDSAAYFCASSPRPGHGSYEQYFGPGTRLTVT.

In this sample, this clone turned up many times. The V and J genes are TRBV7-9 and TRBJ1-2; D gene uncertain. Between the trimmed V and J ends, which lost 1 base and 7 bases, there was a span of 10 bases. CDR1 and CDR2 from the germline V gene are SEHNR and FQNEAQ (reference sequence). The CDR3 extends over 13 amino acids. The DNA for the CDR3 is TGTGCCAGCAGCTTAGACAAGGCCCGTGGCTACACCTTC. Translation gives CASSLDKARGYTF.

V is TRBV11-2 and J is TRBJ1-5; tentatively, D is TRBD1 (6 bases). The length of the CDR3 is 16 residues. CDR1 is SGHAT and CDR2 is FQNNGV in the germline V gene. V dropped 4 bases and J dropped 0 bases, with 13 bases sitting between them. CDR3 nucleotide sequence: TGTGCCAGCAGCTCCGGGGGCCTGTCTAGCAATCAGCCCCAGCATTTT. Protein product: CASSSGGLSSNQPQHF.

This clone was observed a few times. This rearrangement joins TRBV9 to TRBJ1-6; 9 bases map to TRBD1. Germline lookup yields CDR1 SGDLS and CDR2 YYNGEE. The J segment lost 6 bases and the V segment lost 4 bases, leaving 5 bases of the junction unmatched. The CDR3 loop spans 15 amino acids. CDR3 DNA sequence: TGTGCCAGCAGCACGGGACAGGGAGGTAATTCACCCCTCCACTTT. Residues: CASSTGQGGNSPLHF.

CDR3 protein: CASSLAASGGYNEQFF. CDR3 DNA: TGTGCCAGCAGCTTAGCGGCTAGCGGTGGTTACAATGAGCAGTTCTTC. The chain is built from TRBV7-6 and TRBJ2-1; 7 bases fit TRBD2. V shed 0 bases, J shed 4 bases, and the junction held 6 bases outside the gene matches. The CDR3 is 16 residues long. Per germline, CDR1 SGHVS and CDR2 FNYEAQ.

CDR3 amino acids: CASSAWTAAKPYEQYF. The DNA of the CDR3 is TGTGCCAGCAGTGCGTGGACAGCGGCAAAACCCTACGAGCAGTACTTC. The J gene is TRBJ2-7, the V gene TRBV25-1; tentative D call: TRBD1 (6 bases). The CDR3 sequence is 16 residues long. V lost 4 bases and J lost 2, with 18 bases in between. In germline, CDR1 is MGHDK, CDR2 SYGVNS.

The chain links TRBV9 to TRBJ1-5; 10 nucleotides agree with TRBD1. Germline CDR1 SGDLS, CDR2 YYNGEE. The V segment lost 4 bases and the J segment 2 bases; nucleotides outside the gene matches: 3. The CDR3 sequence is 15 residues long. The DNA for the CDR3 is TGTGCCAGCAGCCCCGGGACAGGGGGCAATCAGCCCCAGCATTTT. This translates into CASSPGTGGNQPQHF. The full variable domain, in which reference TRBV9 and TRBJ1-5 provide the parts outside the CDR3, is DSGVTQTPKHLITATGQRVTLRCSPRSGDLSVYWYQQSLDQGLQFLIQYYNGEERAKGNILERFSAQQFPDLHSELNLSSLELGDSALYFCASSPGTGGNQPQHFGDGTRLSIL.

The V and J genes are TRBV19 and TRBJ1-5; D unclear. The V gene lost 3 bases and the J gene lost 5 bases, with 11 bases spanning the gap. Germline V gene sequence: CDR1 LNHDA, CDR2 SQIVND (reference sequence). This CDR3 has 14 residues. The CDR3 region has the DNA TGTGCCAGTAGTATGAGCAGGAAGGATCAGCCCCAGCATTTT. It specifies CASSMSRKDQPQHF.